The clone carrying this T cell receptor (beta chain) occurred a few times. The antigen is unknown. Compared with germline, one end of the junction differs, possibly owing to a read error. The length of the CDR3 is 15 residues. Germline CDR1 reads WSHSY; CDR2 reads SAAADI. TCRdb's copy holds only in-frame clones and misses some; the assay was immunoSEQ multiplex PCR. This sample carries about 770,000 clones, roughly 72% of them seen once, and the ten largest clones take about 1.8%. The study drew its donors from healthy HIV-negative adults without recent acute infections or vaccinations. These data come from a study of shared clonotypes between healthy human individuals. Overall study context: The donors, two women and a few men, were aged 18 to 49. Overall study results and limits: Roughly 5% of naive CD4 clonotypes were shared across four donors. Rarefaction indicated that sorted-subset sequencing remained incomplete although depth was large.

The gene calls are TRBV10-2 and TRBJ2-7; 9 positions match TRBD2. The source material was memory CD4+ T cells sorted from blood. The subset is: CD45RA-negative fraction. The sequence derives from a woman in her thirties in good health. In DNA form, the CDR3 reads TGCGCCAGCAGCGAGTTAGCGGGAGTTATGTACGAGCAGTACTTC. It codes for CASSELAGVMYEQYF.